This T cell receptor (beta chain) was profiled in a study of cytomegalovirus exposure and HLA in healthy donors. Regarding the study as a whole: Researchers counted 164 TCR beta chains as cytomegalovirus-associated.

The CDR3 runs to 18 residues. Germline V gene lookup returns CDR1 MNHEY and CDR2 SMNVEV (reference sequence). J was trimmed by 3 bases and V by 2 bases; bases with no gene match: 13. As to this clone: The antigen remains unidentified.

The donors were members of the validation cohort, which comprised 90 to 150 subjects and was separate from the first cohort of 670 or so subjects. TCRdb keeps only in-frame clones here, not all; method: immunoSEQ multiplex PCR. The sample comprises some 250,000 clones, roughly 91% of which are singletons, and approximately 3.1% rests with the top ten. This receptor was obtained from a woman aged 30 to 39 in good health and CMV-seronegative. Sequencing was carried out using PBMCs. The chain recombines TRBV27 with TRBJ2-7; TRBD2 matches at 10 bases. The CDR3 coding sequence is TGTGCCAGCAGTTTAGACCGGACTAGCGGCATGGGTGGCTACGAGCAGTACTTC. Protein sequence: CASSLDRTSGMGGYEQYF.